Following are 19 T cell receptor beta chains from one sample sequenced in a study of T cells in women clearing cervical HPV infection. Sequenced by immunoSEQ multiplex PCR; TCRdb stores in-frame clones only, minus some. This sample's table reports fewer than 40,000 clones. The sequenced material came from blood buffy coat. The receptors were gathered from a woman aged 18 to 75 with a cervical HPV16 infection that either progressed to CIN3+ or cleared (not recorded which).

In the case of this clone: The CDR3 extends 3 residues past the end of the read, so its final part is completed from the germline J gene. J is TRBJ2-1 and V is TRBV5-1, with TRBD2 identical over 9 bases. Trimming took 2 bases from V and 6 from J; bases not matched to a gene: 6. The CDR3 totals 15 residues. Germline V gives CDR1 SGHRS, CDR2 YFSETQ. The sequenced CDR3 bases are TGCGCCAGCAGCTTTTCTAGCGGGGCGACCAATGAG. Protein sequence: CASSFSSGATNE. The entire CDR3 sequence reads CASSFSSGATNEQFF.

A note on this clone: The DNA ends 3 residues before the CDR3 does, and the rest of the CDR3 is filled in from the germline J gene. This sequence joins TRBV2 and TRBJ2-3; 12 bases map to TRBD2. CDR3 size: 17 residues. The V segment lost 0 bases and the J segment 6 bases; nucleotides outside the gene matches: 7. Germline values: CDR1 SNHLY, CDR2 FYNNEI. CDR3 sequence: CASSEARLAGVVDTQYF. CDR3 DNA (partial): TGTGCCAGCAGTGAAGCCCGACTAGCGGGGGTGGTGGATACG. The full variable domain, its missing parts supplied by reference TRBV2 and TRBJ2-3, is EPEVTQTPSHQVTQMGQEVILRCVPISNHLYFYWYRQILGQKVEFLVSFYNNEISEKSEIFDDQFSVERPDGSNFTLKIRSTKLEDSAMYFCASSEARLAGVVDTQYFGPGTRLTVL.

CDR3 protein: CASSHARPQYSNQPQHF. Partial CDR3 DNA: TGTGCCAGTAGTCATGCCAGGCCACAATATAGCAATCAGCCC. The chain has TRBV19 and TRBJ1-5; D remains unclear. The sequenced fragment ends 3 residues before the CDR3 boundary, so the rest is inferred from the germline J gene. This CDR3 contains 17 residues. Germline V gene data show CDR1 as LNHDA and CDR2 as SQIVND (reference sequence). Deletions cut 5 bases from V and 0 bases from J, with 17 bases between.

Regarding this clone: Read data end 3 residues before the CDR3 end; the end is taken from the germline J gene. The V call is TRBV7-6, the J call TRBJ2-5, with TRBD2 identical over 9 bases. Germline V gene lookup returns CDR1 SGHVS and CDR2 FNYEAQ. The V gene end was trimmed by 1 base and the J gene end by 1 base; junction bases not matched to a gene: 4. The CDR3 covers 16 residues. CDR3 bases read: TGTGCCAGCAGCTTAGGGGCGGGGGGGGTCCAAGAGACC. Translation gives CASSLGAGGVQET. The whole CDR3 sequence is CASSLGAGGVQETQYF. Using reference TRBV7-6 and TRBJ2-5 for the parts outside the CDR3, the full variable domain is GAGVSQSPRYKVTKRGQDVALRCDPISGHVSLYWYRQALGQGPEFLTYFNYEAQQDKSGLPNDRFSAERPEGSISTLTIQRTEQRDSAMYRCASSLGAGGVQETQYFGPGTRLLVL.

Details on this clone: The read ends 3 residues shy of where the CDR3 ends; the end is completed using the germline J gene. The rearrangement uses TRBV20-1 and TRBJ2-3; TRBD2 agrees at 7 bases. The trim removed 6 bases at V and 2 bases at J, leaving 11 bases unmatched. There are 15 residues in the CDR3. Germline V gene data show CDR1 as DFQATT and CDR2 as SNEGSKA (reference sequence). CDR3 DNA (partial): TGCAGTGCCCGGGGGAGGGGCAAACCCACAGATACG. The encoded protein is CSARGRGKPTDT. The entire CDR3 reads CSARGRGKPTDTQYF.

Regarding this clone: The read gets to within 3 residues of the CDR3 end, and the germline J gene fills in the rest. Distinct nucleotide sequences in the sample also encode this CDR3. V is TRBV18 and J is TRBJ2-7; 8 positions agree with TRBD1. The V segment lost 0 bases and the J segment 2 bases; nucleotides outside the gene matches: 3. The CDR3 has 15 residues. The germline V gene has CDR1 KGHSH and CDR2 LQKENI. The sequenced CDR3 bases are TGTGCCAGCTCACCACCGCGGACAGGGCCCTACGAG. Translation: CASSPPRTGPYE. Given in full, the CDR3 is CASSPPRTGPYEQYF.

Details on this clone: The read terminates 3 residues before the CDR3 end, so the remaining end is supplied by the germline J gene. The V gene is TRBV19, the J gene TRBJ2-2; D is unresolved. This CDR3 has 16 amino acids. From germline, CDR1 is LNHDA and CDR2 SQIVND (reference sequence). V lost 10 bases and J 3 bases, leaving 21 bases between the germline ends. This chain's CDR3 is CATRVSHKTDTGELFF. The part of the CDR3 DNA that was read is TGTGCCACTCGGGTCTCCCACAAAACGGACACCGGGGAG.

Worth noting for this clone: The read ends 3 residues shy of where the CDR3 ends; the end is completed using the germline J gene. The chain is built from TRBV30 and TRBJ2-1; maybe TRBD1 (6 bases). The CDR3 contains 15 residues. V lost 1 base and J lost 5, with 15 bases in between. Germline V CDR1 and CDR2: GTSNPN, SVGIG (reference sequence). Incomplete CDR3 DNA: TGTGCCTGGAGTGACCCTGGGACATCGAACAATGAG. This sequence encodes CAWSDPGTSNNE. The whole CDR3 sequence is CAWSDPGTSNNEQFF.

Notes on this clone: The read halts 3 residues ahead of the CDR3 end, with the missing end drawn from the germline J gene. The rearrangement joins TRBV5-1 to TRBJ1-1; 8 bases align to TRBD1. The CDR3 contains 16 residues. Per the germline V gene, CDR1 is SGHRS and CDR2 is YFSETQ. Trimming removed 0 bases from V and 0 bases from J; junction bases left unmatched: 4. Partial CDR3 DNA: TGCGCCAGCAGCTTGGCACAGGGGGGCATGAACACTGAA. Protein product: CASSLAQGGMNTE. The CDR3 as a whole reads CASSLAQGGMNTEAFF.

To note about this clone: The read gets to within 3 residues of the CDR3 end, and the germline J gene fills in the rest. The chain couples TRBV6-2 or TRBV6-3 to TRBJ2-5; 12 bases fit TRBD2. CDR1 and CDR2 from the germline V gene are MNHEY and SVGEGT. Trimming removed 0 bases from V and 4 bases from J; junction bases left unmatched: 0. The CDR3 consists of 15 residues. CDR3 in amino acids: CASSYSTSGGETQYF. The sequenced CDR3 bases are TGTGCCAGCAGTTACTCGACTAGCGGGGGAGAGACC.

With respect to this clone: The read ends 3 residues before the CDR3 terminus; that terminus is restored from the germline J gene. This sequence joins TRBV12-5 and TRBJ2-3; 13 bases agree with TRBD2. From germline, CDR1 is LGHNT and CDR2 FRNRAP. The CDR3 spans 15 residues. The J segment lost 6 bases and the V segment lost 6 bases, leaving 6 bases of the junction unmatched. CDR3 protein: CASGPGLAGSDTQYF. The CDR3 bases that were read are TGTGCTAGTGGCCCGGGACTAGCGGGGTCCGATACG.

Concerning this clone: The read gets to within 3 residues of the CDR3 end, and the germline J gene fills in the rest. The rearrangement uses TRBV6-1 and TRBJ2-7; 9 nucleotides align to TRBD1. V lost 4 bases, J lost 4 bases, and 11 bases stayed unmatched. Germline V gene sequence: CDR1 MNHNS, CDR2 SASEGT. CDR3 length: 16 amino acids. The CDR3 here is CASSVGMRDRVYEQYF. The CDR3 DNA, read in part, is TGTGCCAGCAGTGTAGGGATGAGGGACAGGGTATACGAG.

On this clone itself: The CDR3 end is not reached by the read, which stops 3 residues before it; the germline J gene fills it in. V is TRBV6-1 and J is TRBJ2-5, with a possible D match to TRBD2 (5 bases). Trimming cost V 4 bases and J 5 bases, with 8 bases left between them. Germline values: CDR1 MNHNS, CDR2 SASEGT. This CDR3 is 12 amino acids long. The CDR3 region is CASSVRGETQYF. CDR3 DNA, as far as it was read: TGTGCCAGCAGTGTCCGAGGGGAGACC.

CDR3 DNA (partial): TGCAGTGCTAGAGATCTGACTGGCCCCGAGTCCTACAATGAG. It codes for CSARDLTGPESYNE. The full-length CDR3 reads as CSARDLTGPESYNEQFF. The chain couples TRBV20-1 to TRBJ2-1; D gene ambiguous. The CDR3 end lies 3 residues beyond the end of the read and is filled in from the germline J gene. Germline V gives CDR1 DFQATT, CDR2 SNEGSKA (reference sequence). There are 17 residues in the CDR3. V was shortened by 0 bases and J by 1 base, with 16 bases between the two germline ends.

As concerns this clone: With the read ending 3 residues before the CDR3 end, the germline J gene is used to fill in that end. The chain links TRBV19 to TRBJ1-5, with D maybe TRBD1 (6 bases). This CDR3 contains 13 residues. Trimming stripped 3 bases from V and 7 bases from J, with 10 bases between. CDR1 LNHDA and CDR2 SQIVND come from the germline V gene (reference sequence). The CDR3 sequence is CASSIGTQQPQHF. The part of the CDR3 DNA that was read is TGTGCCAGTAGTATCGGGACACAACAGCCC. Supplemented by reference TRBV19 and TRBJ1-5, the full variable domain reads DGGITQSPKYLFRKEGQNVTLSCEQNLNHDAMYWYRQDPGQGLRLIYYSQIVNDFQKGDIAEGYSVSREKKESFPLTVTSAQKNPTAFYLCASSIGTQQPQHFGDGTRLSIL.

Details on this clone: Read sequence stops 3 residues before the CDR3 end, and the germline J gene provides the missing end. The chain carries TRBV20-1 and TRBJ1-2; unclear D gene. Germline V CDR1 and CDR2: DFQATT, SNEGSKA (reference sequence). The CDR3 extends over 15 amino acids. The V end lost 0 bases, the J end lost 4 bases, and 15 bases lay between the germline ends. CDR3 DNA (partial): TGCAGTGCTAGAGAAAACAGAGCACCAGGCTATGGC. Amino acids: CSARENRAPGYG. The CDR3 in its entirety is CSARENRAPGYGYTF.

As to this clone: The read finishes 3 residues shy of the CDR3 end, and the germline J gene is used to complete it. The V gene is TRBV7-3, the J gene TRBJ2-3, with D perhaps matching TRBD1 (5 bases). Germline V CDR1 and CDR2: SGHTA, FQGTGA. Deletions cut 2 bases from V and 0 bases from J, with 12 bases between. This CDR3 has 16 residues. The sequenced CDR3 bases are TGTGCCAGCAGCTTAGCACAGGCAGCTAGCACAGATACG. It specifies CASSLAQAASTDT. The complete CDR3 sequence is CASSLAQAASTDTQYF. Full variable domain (outside the CDR3, taken from reference TRBV7-3 and TRBJ2-3): GAGVSQTPSNKVTEKGKYVELRCDPISGHTALYWYRQSLGQGPEFLIYFQGTGAADDSGLPNDRFFAVRPEGSVSTLKIQRTERGDSAVYLCASSLAQAASTDTQYFGPGTRLTVL.

Concerning this clone: The CDR3 goes on 3 residues after the read ends, and that part is filled in from the germline J gene. The rearrangement uses TRBV11-3 and TRBJ2-1; D is perhaps TRBD1 or TRBD2 (5 bases each). V gave up 1 base and J gave up 6 bases, with 10 bases separating them. The CDR3 spans 14 residues. Germline V gene lookup returns CDR1 SGHNT and CDR2 YENEEA. Partial CDR3 DNA: TGTGCCAGCAGCTTAGTGAGGGGATCCAATGAG. As protein: CASSLVRGSNE. The entire CDR3 protein is CASSLVRGSNEQFF.

A note on this clone: Read data end 3 residues before the CDR3 end; the end is taken from the germline J gene. This chain uses TRBV19 with TRBJ2-5; 8 bases match TRBD2. V trimming: 6 bases; J trimming: 4 bases; junction bases outside the gene matches: 7. The CDR3 consists of 14 residues. Germline V CDR1 and CDR2: LNHDA, SQIVND (reference sequence). The CDR3 sequence is CASRPRGALETQYF. The sequenced part of the CDR3 DNA is TGTGCCAGTAGGCCGCGGGGGGCCCTAGAGACC.